The T cell receptor (beta chain) described here comes from a study of OX40 agonist ivuxolimab in advanced cancers. Study details: Subjects had a mean age of roughly 60 years, with a range of roughly 20 to 79; just over 80% were male. Earlier anti-PD-1, anti-PD-L1 or anti-CTLA-4 therapy was permitted; about 39% had received some.

The data were produced by immunoSEQ multiplex PCR, yet TCRdb's version contains in-frame clones alone and is incomplete. The table lists 87,000 or so clones, about 85% of them singletons. The CDR3 loop spans 14 amino acids. The V and J ends lost 5 bases and 2 bases respectively, with 13 bases between them. CDR1 and CDR2 (germline): MNHEY, SMNVEV (reference sequence). V is TRBV27 and J is TRBJ2-7; D is possibly TRBD1 (6 bases). The sample here was CD4+ or CD8+ T cells sorted from blood, taken in a trial of the OX40 agonist ivuxolimab. The TCR sequence derives from an adult with an advanced solid tumor such as melanoma, head and neck, liver or kidney cancer. The CDR3 nucleotides read TGTGCCAGCAGTGTCGGGACAAATCCCTACGAGCAGTACTTC. As protein: CASSVGTNPYEQYF.